The present T cell receptor beta chain was sequenced within a study of blood T cell repertoires in COVID-19 (dated by TCRdb to 2019 to 2021). As for the study more broadly: Samples from collaborators originated in the United States, Italy and Spain and spanned both the acute and convalescent phases of COVID-19. The prospective study material was composed of cDNA or gDNA derived from T cells, B-cell-depleted T cells, or PBMCs. Deeply sampled blood TCRbeta repertoires from subjects exposed to, actively infected with, or recovered from COVID-19 were included in the dataset. The repertoires were released in a freely available public database meant as a resource for research on the immune response to SARS-CoV-2. The samples were drawn from two sources: the first 160 participants of the ongoing ImmuneRACE study, and 1,000 to 1,500 subjects contributed by 6 global collaborators. Nearly every sample came with metadata listing a de-identified subject ID, COVID-19 status, age in years and sex. Where available, HLA class I and class II types were taken from metadata supplied by the sample provider and were not determined by assay-based typing.

TCRbeta CDR3 regions were amplified from genomic DNA by means of the immunoSEQ Assay, a bias-controlled multiplex PCR. As for the authors' bioinformatics: The number of nucleated cells in each sample was estimated from the amplification of reference gene primers within the assay. To quantify the absolute abundance of each unique TCRbeta CDR3 rearrangement, sequence reads were collapsed and filtered. For each sample, productive Simpson clonality was calculated by taking the square root of Simpson's diversity index across productive rearrangements. Not all clones reach the TCRdb copy of this immuneACCESS table, which keeps in-frame sequences only. Checked studies attribute under half of the gap to unresolved V genes and leave the rest unexplained. V and J calls plus clone size are reproduced from that table; the DNA served to infer D and trimming. Across this sample there are more than 150,000 clones, with 89% seen only once. 2.5% to 3% of the sample goes to the ten largest clones.

Summary of the overall study and its limitations: How much clinical and demographic metadata was included differed by source and by participant, and the metadata was provided uncurated.

V is trimmed back by 8 bases and J by 5 bases, and the junction contains 12 bases that no gene match accounts for. The CDR3 numbers 15 residues from cysteine through phenylalanine. Only CDR3 DNA remains: 45 bases, in frame from the first base. CDR1 and CDR2 were assigned from the germline V gene as SGHRS and YFSETQ. Collaborating institutions collected whole blood in K2EDTA tubes following their own protocols. For TCRbeta analysis, collaborators shipped samples as frozen whole blood, isolated PBMCs, or DNA extracted from either of those sample types. Points on this clone: No cognate antigen has been identified for it. No base-level quality is on record; no much larger clone is a single base apart.

The rearranged segments are TRBV5-1 and TRBJ2-5; a stretch of 10 junction bases matches TRBD1. This TCR came from a man aged 55 to 70 with acute or convalescent COVID-19. Sequenced sample: peripheral blood. The bases read TGCGCCAGTTACACCGGGACAGGGGAAGTGGAGACCCAGTACTTC. This sequence encodes CASYTGTGEVETQYF.